The next 17 T cell receptor beta chains were all read from a single sample in a study of blood T cell repertoires in COVID-19 (dated by TCRdb to 2020 to 2021). The library was made by the immunoSEQ multiplex PCR assay. What TCRdb holds here is the immuneACCESS table cut down to in-frame rearrangements. Part of the clones is not present; checked against another copy, under half of the missing clones reflect an unresolved V gene, and the others are unexplained. Counted in this sample were around 310,000 clones; around 89% of them appeared once. Around 4% of the sample comes from the top ten. The sample comprised peripheral blood. The receptors were gathered from a woman in her forties or fifties with active or convalescent COVID-19.

The chain employs TRBV2 and TRBJ2-2, with a weak D call TRBD2 (6 bases). Trimming took off 7 bases at V and 7 bases at J, with 19 bases between the two ends. The CDR3 is made up of 15 amino acids. CDR1 SNHLY and CDR2 FYNNEI come from the germline V gene. CDR3 region: CASTDNGGVGGELFF. Written as DNA, the CDR3 is TGTGCCAGCACCGACAATGGCGGGGTGGGCGGGGAGCTGTTTTTT.

The V gene is TRBV4-1, the J gene TRBJ2-6; D is perhaps TRBD1 (5 bases). The CDR3 loop spans 17 amino acids. Deletions cut 4 bases from V and 1 base from J, with 14 bases between. CDR1 and CDR2 from the germline V gene are MGHRA and YSYEKL. CDR3: CASSPPPRQSGANVLTF. CDR3 bases: TGCGCCAGCAGCCCGCCTCCTCGACAGTCTGGGGCCAACGTCCTGACTTTC.

The CDR3 is CASSVGHSYEQYF. In DNA, the CDR3 is TGTGCCAGCAGCGTGGGACACTCCTACGAGCAGTACTTC. The rearrangement links TRBV11-1 to TRBJ2-7; a possible D gene is TRBD1 (6 bases). Germline CDR1 and CDR2: SGHAT and FQDESV (reference sequence). The CDR3 loop spans 13 amino acids. Trimming removed 5 bases at V and 0 bases at J, with 8 bases between. Drawing the rest from reference TRBV11-1 and TRBJ2-7, the complete variable domain is EAEVAQSPRYKITEKSQAVAFWCDPISGHATLYWYRQILGQGPELLVQFQDESVVDDSQLPKDRFSAERLKGVDSTLKIQPAELGDSAMYLCASSVGHSYEQYFGPGTRLTVT.

The rearrangement joins TRBV7-2 to TRBJ1-2; D might be TRBD1 (6 bases). The CDR3 runs 14 residues. The germline V and J ends were trimmed by 4 bases and 5 bases, with 14 bases remaining between them. Per germline, CDR1 SGHTA and CDR2 FQGNSA. The CDR3 nucleotides read TGTGCCAGCAGCTCCCCAGGGGACGGGTATGGCTACACCTTC. Translating it yields CASSSPGDGYGYTF.

V gene TRBV28 combines with J gene TRBJ1-5; no clear D gene. Trimming stripped 4 bases from V and 0 bases from J, with 13 bases between. The CDR3 length is 16 residues. CDR1 and CDR2 from the germline V gene are MDHEN and SYDVKM. This CDR3 is CASSSPTGYSNQPQHF. CDR3 nucleotide sequence: TGTGCCAGCAGTTCCCCGACGGGTTATAGCAATCAGCCCCAGCATTTT.

In this sample, this clone turned up once. The chain links TRBV9 to TRBJ2-3, with D possibly TRBD1 on 6 matching bases. Germline V CDR1 and CDR2: SGDLS, YYNGEE. The length of the CDR3 is 16 residues. Trimming shortened V by 2 bases and J by 3 bases, and 16 bases separated the two germline ends. The CDR3 DNA reads as TGTGCCAGCAGCGTTTCGGGACACTTAACGACAGATACGCAGTATTTT. It codes for CASSVSGHLTTDTQYF.

V gene TRBV29-1 combines with J gene TRBJ2-7; the match to TRBD1 covers 7 bases. Germline values: CDR1 SQVTM, CDR2 ANQGSEA. Trimming at V came to 6 bases and at J to 1 base, leaving 6 bases not matched to a gene. The CDR3 is 13 residues long. CDR3 sequence (DNA): TGCAGCGTGCGGTGGGACAGATCCTACGAGCAGTACTTC. It yields the protein CSVRWDRSYEQYF.

The rearrangement links TRBV6-5 to TRBJ2-7; TRBD1 aligns across 9 bases. The germline gives CDR1 MNHEY, CDR2 SVGAGI. J was trimmed by 3 bases and V by 10 bases; bases with no gene match: 7. The CDR3 length is 13 residues. CDR3 sequence: CATGQGGLYEQYF. CDR3 nucleotides: TGTGCCACGGGACAGGGTGGCCTCTACGAGCAGTACTTC.

Turning to this clone: In the same sample, other DNA sequences code for this CDR3. In nucleotides, the CDR3 is TGTGCCAGCAGTTTTGGCCCCTACGAGCAGTACTTC. As protein: CASSFGPYEQYF. This rearrangement joins TRBV12-3 or TRBV12-4 to TRBJ2-7; D is uncertain. The CDR3 spans 12 residues. V was pared by 3 bases and J by 2 bases, with 5 bases between.

In its sample, this clone was seen once. The chain employs TRBV7-9 and TRBJ1-4, with TRBD1 matching 8 bases. CDR3 size: 15 residues. Germline V gives CDR1 SEHNR, CDR2 FQNEAQ (reference sequence). V shed 5 bases and J 3 bases; nucleotides not matched to a gene: 5. This chain's CDR3 is CASSPGQGSNEKLFF. CDR3 sequence (DNA): TGTGCCAGCAGCCCCGGACAGGGATCTAATGAAAAACTGTTTTTT.

This clone was counted once. The V gene is TRBV15, the J gene TRBJ1-1; 7 bases line up with TRBD1. The CDR3 has 16 residues. J was trimmed by 1 base and V by 4 bases; bases with no gene match: 9. The germline CDR1 and CDR2 sequences are LNHNV and YYDKDF (reference sequence). The CDR3 coding sequence is TGTGCCACCAGCAACTGGGACAGAAACTCGAACACTGAAGCTTTCTTT. Amino acids: CATSNWDRNSNTEAFF.

The chain recombines TRBV27 with TRBJ2-1; D remains unclear. CDR3 length: 13 amino acids. The germline V gene has CDR1 MNHEY and CDR2 SMNVEV (reference sequence). With 6 bases removed from V and 4 bases from J, the gap between germline ends came to 10 bases. Written as DNA, the CDR3 is TGTGCCAGCAGGGGCTACGAGTACAATGAGCAGTTCTTC. It yields the protein CASRGYEYNEQFF.

The chain uses TRBV5-1 and TRBJ2-7, with a weak D call TRBD1 (5 bases). This CDR3 comprises 15 residues. V lost 0 bases and J 4 bases, leaving 14 bases between the germline ends. Germline CDR1 is SGHRS and CDR2 is YFSETQ. The CDR3 nucleotides read TGCGCCAGCAGCTTGGGGCAGGGTGGTGGTTACGAGCAGTACTTC. It yields the protein CASSLGQGGGYEQYF.

DNA of the CDR3: TGTGCCAGCAGTCACCCTTACGCAGGGGACGAGCAGTACTTC. Its protein product is CASSHPYAGDEQYF. The rearrangement uses TRBV27 and TRBJ2-7, with D possibly TRBD1 on 6 matching bases. With 5 bases removed from V and 5 bases from J, the gap between germline ends came to 16 bases. Germline CDR1 reads MNHEY; CDR2 reads SMNVEV (reference sequence). CDR3 size: 14 residues.

The chain recombines TRBV9 with TRBJ2-2; D might be TRBD1 (5 bases). CDR1 is SGDLS and CDR2 is YYNGEE in the germline V gene. Trimming stripped 4 bases from V and 6 bases from J, with 7 bases between. The CDR3 sequence is 12 residues long. The CDR3 DNA follows: TGTGCCAGCAGCCAGGGATCCGGGGAGCTGTTTTTT. Amino acid sequence: CASSQGSGELFF.

The chain has TRBV6-5 and TRBJ2-1; 7 bases are shared with TRBD1. The CDR3 totals 15 residues. Trimming removed 5 bases from V and 3 bases from J; junction bases left unmatched: 7. The germline V gene encodes CDR1 MNHEY and CDR2 SVGAGI. This chain's CDR3 is CASSRNRGDYNEQFF. The CDR3, as DNA: TGTGCCAGCAGTCGGAACAGGGGCGACTACAATGAGCAGTTCTTC.

This chain joins TRBV27 and TRBJ2-1, with 10 bases matching TRBD1. Germline trimming cut 8 bases from V and 3 bases from J; bases unmatched to any gene: 10. Germline values: CDR1 MNHEY, CDR2 SMNVEV (reference sequence). The CDR3 length is 16 residues. The CDR3 region has the DNA TGTGCCAGCCGAGGACCGGGACAGGGGAGCTACAATGAGCAGTTCTTC. The encoded protein is CASRGPGQGSYNEQFF.